This TCR beta chain was captured in a study of blood T cell repertoires in COVID-19 (dated by TCRdb to 2019 to 2021). At the level of the whole study: Samples covering the acute and convalescent phases of COVID-19 were provided by collaborators in the United States, Italy and Spain. The material from the prospective study consisted of cDNA or gDNA derived from T cells, B-cell-depleted T cells, or PBMCs. The dataset comprised deeply sampled blood TCRbeta repertoires from subjects exposed to, actively infected with, or recovered from COVID-19. The repertoires were made available in a free public database intended to serve as a resource for research on the immune response to SARS-CoV-2. The samples were drawn from the first 160 participants of the ongoing ImmuneRACE study and from over a thousand subjects provided by 6 global collaborators. A de-identified subject ID, COVID-19 status, age in years and sex were almost always included in the sample metadata. Where available, HLA class I and class II types were obtained from metadata supplied by the sample provider rather than from assay-based typing. Summary of the overall study and its limitations: The amount of clinical and demographic metadata varied by source and participant and was provided uncurated.

Enrolling through a virtual design, the prospective study's participants ranged in age from about 18 to 100 years and lived across 24 United States geographic areas. To assign participants to cohorts, the prospective study relied on clinical history that participants themselves reported in a screening survey and a study questionnaire. ImmuneRACE Cohort 3 recovered participants were defined by two consecutive negative NP/OP PCR tests, healthcare professional clearance, or symptom resolution. Mobile phlebotomists in the prospective study collected whole blood, serum and a nasopharyngeal or oropharyngeal swab from every participant. Participants in the prospective study had the option to provide additional blood draws and questionnaires over an approximately 2-month period. Prospective study blood samples were shipped either frozen or at room temperature before DNA extraction. Ends trimmed: V by 4 bases, J by 2 bases; bases unmatched to a gene: 11. CDR1 and CDR2, looked up from the germline V gene, are SQVTM and ANQGSEA. Counted from cysteine to phenylalanine, this CDR3 has 15 amino acids. Solely the CDR3 DNA is kept, with 45 bases framed from the first base.

The immunoSEQ Assay, a bias-controlled multiplex PCR, was used to amplify TCRbeta CDR3 regions from genomic DNA. The original methods were these. Nucleated cell counts per sample were estimated from amplification of reference gene primers within the assay. To quantify the absolute abundance of each unique TCRbeta CDR3 rearrangement, sequence reads were collapsed and filtered. For each sample, productive Simpson clonality was calculated by taking the square root of Simpson's diversity index across productive rearrangements. TCRdb took this table from immuneACCESS and kept in-frame rearrangements with V and J called. Such tables lack part of the clones; where checked against another copy, unresolved V genes explain under half of the gap, and the rest is unexplained. V and J calls and clone size come straight from that table; D and trimming were deduced from the DNA. The sample data list 200,000 to 300,000 clones, and roughly 89% of these were observed just once. The ten largest clones add up to over 4% of the sample.

Notes on this clone: The antigen this receptor binds is unknown. Base qualities are missing; no much larger clone stands one base away.

The V and J genes are TRBV29-1 and TRBJ2-7, with 7 bases in between that match TRBD1. This clonotype originated in a woman aged 30 to 39 who had recovered from COVID-19. Sequences were obtained from PBMCs or T cells enriched from blood (not recorded which). Here is the DNA: TGCAGCGTTGCCATGAACCGGGACAGAACCTACGAGCAGTACTTC. This codes for CSVAMNRDRTYEQYF.